The source of this T cell receptor (beta chain) is a study of CXCR3-negative and CXCR3-positive naive CD8 T cells (dated by TCRdb to between 2018 and 2020). Concerning the study at large: In total, roughly 140 million TRB reads were obtained, which works out to roughly 1.5 +/- 0.3 million reads per library. Data from 11 donors, pooled across two independent experiments, went into the diversity and physicochemical repertoire analyses. For the TRBV-TRBJ cluster analysis, the naive subsets came from 5 donors, while the memory cells came from 3 donors.

Comments on this clonotype: There is no known antigen for this receptor.

Each CD8+ T cell subset was flow-sorted in triplicate, with roughly 310,000 cells per subset placed directly into RLT lysis buffer. Naive CD8+ T cells were defined stringently as CD45RO-CCR7+CD27+CD95- to exclude memory contaminants. Peripheral blood mononuclear cells were isolated from buffy coats by standard density gradient centrifugation. Naive CXCR3-negative and CXCR3-positive CD8+ T cells were flow-sorted on a FACSAria III. Total RNA was extracted from sorted cells with an RNeasy Mini Kit. From cysteine to phenylalanine, the CDR3 is 14 amino acids long. No DNA is given. According to the germline V gene, CDR1 reads SGHTA and CDR2 reads FQGNSA. General study outcomes and caveats: TRB CDR3s from CXCR3-positive naive cells showed higher hydrophobicity (lower Kidera factor 4), lower energy, and higher strength and volume indices than CXCR3-negative naive cells. Naive CXCR3-negative and CXCR3-positive cells from the same donor showed similar TRBV-TRBJ usage, whereas memory cells showed distinct patterns. Comparably high repertoire diversity was found in both naive subsets, whereas much lower repertoire diversity was found in memory CD8+ T cells. Freshly isolated PBMCs were used for most assays because CXCR3 expression partially decreased after cryopreservation. Because surface CD5, which is linked to self-reactivity in mice, was comparable between the naive subsets, TCR interaction strength was also inferred from TRB CDR3 physicochemical properties.

Sequencing was performed on a NextSeq 550. The Human TCR Profiling Kit (MiLaboratory) was used to make UMI-labeled 5' RACE TRB cDNA libraries. The full amount of extracted RNA was used for cDNA synthesis, and the full amount of resulting cDNA was used for PCR amplification. Libraries were prepared in parallel using an identical number of PCR cycles. The published analysis was carried out like this. About 54,000 +/- 9,700 unique UMI-labeled TRB cDNA molecules per library were extracted with MIGEC and MiXCR, with at least two reads per UMI required. An average of approximately 40,000 +/- 10,000 functional in-frame TRB CDR3 nucleotide clonotypes without stop codons was found per library. After each sample was downsampled to 5000 UMI-labeled TRB molecules, VDJtools was used to calculate diversity metrics such as normalized Shannon-Wiener and Chao1. For the central five CDR3 residues, VDJtools calculated physicochemical properties weighted by clonotype size, namely interaction energy, strength, volume and Kidera factor 4. Each CDR3 protein sequence appears as one entry after TCRdb reprocessed the reads, and no DNA is included. The V and J calls follow TCRdb's processing rather than the paper's. This sample's clone table shows around 45,000 distinct CDR3 sequences. 1.6% of the sample rests with the top ten.

What was sequenced was naive CXCR3- CD8+ T cells from blood. Interpreted using the paper, the cell subset or site label stands for: CD45RO-CCR7+CD27+CD95- naive CD8+ T cells lacking CXCR3 (TNR3-). The sequence was obtained from a human donor in good health. Some clones in this sample may be carry-over from other donors' samples. The sequence joins TRBV7-2 to TRBJ2-1; TCRdb's assignment of TRBD1 cannot be checked, as there is no DNA. The CDR3 in this case is CASRPQGGYNEQFF.